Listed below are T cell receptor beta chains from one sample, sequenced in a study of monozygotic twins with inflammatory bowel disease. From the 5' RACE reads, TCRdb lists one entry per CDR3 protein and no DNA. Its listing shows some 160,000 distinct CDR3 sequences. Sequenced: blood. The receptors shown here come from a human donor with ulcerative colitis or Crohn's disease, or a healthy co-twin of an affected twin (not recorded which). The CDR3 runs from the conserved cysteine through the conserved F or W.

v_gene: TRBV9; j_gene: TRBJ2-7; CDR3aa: CASSERTGTSYEQYF
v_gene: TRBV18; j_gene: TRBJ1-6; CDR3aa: CASSPAASSYNSPLHF
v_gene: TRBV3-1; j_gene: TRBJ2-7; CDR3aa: CASAQGYSYEQYF
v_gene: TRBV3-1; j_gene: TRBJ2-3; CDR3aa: CASSQGRGASDTQYF
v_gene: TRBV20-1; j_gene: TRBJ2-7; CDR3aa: CSASGTFSYEQYF
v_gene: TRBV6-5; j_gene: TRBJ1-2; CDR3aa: CASSYDLGQGVNGYTF
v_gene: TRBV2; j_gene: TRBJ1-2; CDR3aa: CASSGTGLYGYTF
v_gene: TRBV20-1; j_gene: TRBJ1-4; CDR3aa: CSASGTGGEKLFF
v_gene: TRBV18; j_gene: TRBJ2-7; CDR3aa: CASSPWEGDHEQYF
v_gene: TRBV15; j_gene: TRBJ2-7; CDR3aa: CATSPRGQGSYEQYF
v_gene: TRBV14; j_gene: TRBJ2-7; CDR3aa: CASSRSGDSTYEQYF
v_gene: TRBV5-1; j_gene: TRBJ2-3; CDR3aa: CASSSRPGLAGVSDTQYF
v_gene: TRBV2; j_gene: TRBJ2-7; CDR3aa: CASRVGRTSGSYEQYF
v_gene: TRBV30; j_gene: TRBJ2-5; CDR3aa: CACGQGRETQYF